This is a list of T cell receptor beta chains from one sample in a study of identical twins. TCRdb reanalysed the 5' RACE reads using MiXCR and keeps one entry per CDR3 protein. There are around 250,000 distinct CDR3 sequences in the sample; about 8% occur only once, and around 3% lies in the top ten. These same records also appear under a second study, on yellow fever vaccine responses in identical twins.

The sequencing input was CD8+ T cells sorted from blood. The receptors derive from a woman aged 18-35 years in good health. Each CDR3 is given with its conserved first and last residue. The order of the fields is D gene, J gene, clone size, CDR3 length, V gene, CDR3 DNA, CDR3 protein. D genes are given only for firm matches. The size entry is marked missing in some rows and otherwise reads once, few, many or a size class.

D gene: .; J gene: TRBJ2-7; clone size: .; CDR3 length: 13; V gene: TRBV14; CDR3 DNA: TGTGCCAGCAAGGACTATCGGAACTACGAGCAGTACTTC; CDR3 protein: CASKDYRNYEQYF
D gene: .; J gene: TRBJ1-3; clone size: few; CDR3 length: 16; V gene: TRBV2; CDR3 DNA: TGTGCCAGCATCGGTCAGGGCACCATCTCTGGAAACACCATATATTTT; CDR3 protein: CASIGQGTISGNTIYF
D gene: TRBD1; J gene: TRBJ1-2; clone size: few; CDR3 length: 13; V gene: TRBV5-1; CDR3 DNA: TGCGCCAGCAGCTTTTACAGGGGTAATGGCTACACCTTC; CDR3 protein: CASSFYRGNGYTF
D gene: TRBD2; J gene: TRBJ2-1; clone size: many; CDR3 length: 16; V gene: TRBV10-3; CDR3 DNA: TGTGCCATCAGTGGGATCACTAGCGGGAGAGGTAATGAGCAGTTCTTC; CDR3 protein: CAISGITSGRGNEQFF
D gene: TRBD2; J gene: TRBJ2-3; clone size: .; CDR3 length: 16; V gene: TRBV6-2/TRBV6-3; CDR3 DNA: TGTGCCAGCAGTTGGACTAGCGGGGGGAGGATAGATACGCAGTATTTT; CDR3 protein: CASSWTSGGRIDTQYF
D gene: .; J gene: TRBJ2-1; clone size: few; CDR3 length: 16; V gene: TRBV27; CDR3 DNA: TGTGCCAGCAGTTTATTGGGGCCTCATGGGAACAATGAGCAGTTCTTC; CDR3 protein: CASSLLGPHGNNEQFF
D gene: .; J gene: TRBJ1-1; clone size: many; CDR3 length: 15; V gene: TRBV7-8; CDR3 DNA: TGTGCCAGCAGCTCCCCTTCCAGGGCTGACACTGAAGCTTTCTTT; CDR3 protein: CASSSPSRADTEAFF
D gene: TRBD1; J gene: TRBJ1-2; clone size: .; CDR3 length: 14; V gene: TRBV24-1; CDR3 DNA: TGTGCCACCAGTGAGGACGGACAGGGGCCTGGCTACACCTTC; CDR3 protein: CATSEDGQGPGYTF
D gene: .; J gene: TRBJ2-1; clone size: few; CDR3 length: 16; V gene: TRBV6-5; CDR3 DNA: TGTGCCAGCAGTTATAATCCGGGGGACAGCTACAATGAGCAGTTCTTC; CDR3 protein: CASSYNPGDSYNEQFF
D gene: .; J gene: TRBJ2-2; clone size: few; CDR3 length: 17; V gene: TRBV7-6; CDR3 DNA: TGTGCCAGCAGGTCAGGCAGGGGCGTAGAGAACACCGGGGAGCTGTTTTTT; CDR3 protein: CASRSGRGVENTGELFF
D gene: .; J gene: TRBJ2-1; clone size: .; CDR3 length: 12; V gene: TRBV7-2; CDR3 DNA: TGTGCCAGCAGCCAAACGGGTTATGAGCAGTTCTTC; CDR3 protein: CASSQTGYEQFF
D gene: .; J gene: TRBJ2-5; clone size: few; CDR3 length: 17; V gene: TRBV6-1; CDR3 DNA: TGTGCCAGCAGTCCGTTAGAGCTCAATCCATTCCAAGAGACCCAGTACTTC; CDR3 protein: CASSPLELNPFQETQYF
D gene: TRBD1; J gene: TRBJ2-1; clone size: .; CDR3 length: 15; V gene: TRBV5-1; CDR3 DNA: TGCGCCAGCAGCCTGGAGGGGACAGGGGACAATGAGCAGTTCTTC; CDR3 protein: CASSLEGTGDNEQFF
D gene: TRBD1; J gene: TRBJ2-5; clone size: .; CDR3 length: 17; V gene: TRBV7-9; CDR3 DNA: TGTGCCAGCAGCTTAGCAGGGGTCGGGACAGTAGGAGAGACCCAGTACTTC; CDR3 protein: CASSLAGVGTVGETQYF
D gene: .; J gene: TRBJ2-5; clone size: .; CDR3 length: 14; V gene: TRBV6-2/TRBV6-3; CDR3 DNA: TGTGCCAGCAGTTACCGGGACCCTCAAGAGACCCAGTACTTC; CDR3 protein: CASSYRDPQETQYF
D gene: .; J gene: TRBJ1-1; clone size: few; CDR3 length: 12; V gene: TRBV7-9; CDR3 DNA: TGTGCCGAGGGAGATAGGAGCACTGAAGCTTTCTTT; CDR3 protein: CAEGDRSTEAFF
D gene: .; J gene: TRBJ2-7; clone size: many; CDR3 length: 14; V gene: TRBV7-2; CDR3 DNA: TGTGCCAGCAGCTTATCAGGGGGGTTCTACGAGCAGTACTTC; CDR3 protein: CASSLSGGFYEQYF
D gene: TRBD1; J gene: TRBJ2-7; clone size: .; CDR3 length: 16; V gene: TRBV18; CDR3 DNA: TGTGCCAGCTCACCACTCCGGGACAGGACACCTTACGAGCAGTACTTC; CDR3 protein: CASSPLRDRTPYEQYF
D gene: .; J gene: TRBJ1-4; clone size: many; CDR3 length: 17; V gene: TRBV27; CDR3 DNA: TGTGCCAGCAGTTTATCGGACGGGGAGAACATTAATGAAAAACTGTTTTTT; CDR3 protein: CASSLSDGENINEKLFF
D gene: TRBD2; J gene: TRBJ2-1; clone size: .; CDR3 length: 14; V gene: TRBV27; CDR3 DNA: TGTGCCAGCAGACTAGCGGGGGGGCCCGATGAGCAGTTCTTC; CDR3 protein: CASRLAGGPDEQFF
D gene: .; J gene: TRBJ2-2; clone size: many; CDR3 length: 12; V gene: TRBV29-1; CDR3 DNA: TGCAGCGTTGACCTTAGTACCGGGGAGCTGTTTTTT; CDR3 protein: CSVDLSTGELFF
D gene: .; J gene: TRBJ1-1; clone size: .; CDR3 length: 14; V gene: TRBV27; CDR3 DNA: TGTGCCAGCAGTTTAATGGGGCTGCACACTGAAGCTTTCTTT; CDR3 protein: CASSLMGLHTEAFF
D gene: .; J gene: TRBJ2-7; clone size: many; CDR3 length: 13; V gene: TRBV2; CDR3 DNA: TGTGCCAGCAGAGGGACTCTCAGTTACGAGCAGTACTTC; CDR3 protein: CASRGTLSYEQYF
D gene: .; J gene: TRBJ1-4; clone size: many; CDR3 length: 15; V gene: TRBV11-2; CDR3 DNA: TGTGCCAGCATGCCCCGGGCACCGGCGGGGGAAAAACTGTTTTTT; CDR3 protein: CASMPRAPAGEKLFF
D gene: TRBD1; J gene: TRBJ1-1; clone size: many; CDR3 length: 12; V gene: TRBV10-3; CDR3 DNA: TGTGCCATCAGTCGACAGGGTACTGAAGCTTTCTTT; CDR3 protein: CAISRQGTEAFF
D gene: .; J gene: TRBJ2-3; clone size: .; CDR3 length: 16; V gene: TRBV7-9; CDR3 DNA: TGTGCCAGCAGCCAAGGGCCTGGGACCCGCACAGATACGCAGTATTTT; CDR3 protein: CASSQGPGTRTDTQYF
D gene: .; J gene: TRBJ2-7; clone size: few; CDR3 length: 14; V gene: TRBV7-8; CDR3 DNA: TGTGCCAGCAGCTCCGGGACACAAGCCTACGAGCAGTACTTC; CDR3 protein: CASSSGTQAYEQYF
D gene: .; J gene: TRBJ1-6; clone size: many; CDR3 length: 16; V gene: TRBV4-2; CDR3 DNA: TGTGCCAGCAGCCTCCCCACCGGACAGACAAATTCACCCCTCCACTTT; CDR3 protein: CASSLPTGQTNSPLHF
D gene: .; J gene: TRBJ2-7; clone size: .; CDR3 length: 12; V gene: TRBV20-1; CDR3 DNA: TGCAGTGCTAGATTGGACACCTACGAGCAGTACTTC; CDR3 protein: CSARLDTYEQYF
D gene: .; J gene: TRBJ2-7; clone size: few; CDR3 length: 15; V gene: TRBV13; CDR3 DNA: TGTGCCAGCAGCTTAGGCCCGTCGGGCGGCTACGAGCAGTACTTC; CDR3 protein: CASSLGPSGGYEQYF
D gene: TRBD1; J gene: TRBJ2-1; clone size: .; CDR3 length: 14; V gene: TRBV12-3/TRBV12-4; CDR3 DNA: TGTGCCAGCGGGGGACAGGGCCATTACAATGAGCAGTTCTTC; CDR3 protein: CASGGQGHYNEQFF
D gene: .; J gene: TRBJ2-7; clone size: .; CDR3 length: 13; V gene: TRBV19; CDR3 DNA: TGTGCCAGTAGCGCCCGGGACGCGGACGAGCAGTACTTC; CDR3 protein: CASSARDADEQYF
D gene: .; J gene: TRBJ2-7; clone size: few; CDR3 length: 13; V gene: TRBV7-9; CDR3 DNA: TGTGCCAGCAGCTTAAGGGGAGTAAACGAGCAGTACTTC; CDR3 protein: CASSLRGVNEQYF
D gene: .; J gene: TRBJ2-1; clone size: .; CDR3 length: 15; V gene: TRBV29-1; CDR3 DNA: TGCAGCGCGGATTGGGAGATCGACTCCTACAATGAGCAGTTCTTC; CDR3 protein: CSADWEIDSYNEQFF
D gene: TRBD1; J gene: TRBJ2-7; clone size: .; CDR3 length: 14; V gene: TRBV27; CDR3 DNA: TGTGCCAGCAGCCACCGACAGGGGCTCTACGAGCAGTACTTC; CDR3 protein: CASSHRQGLYEQYF
D gene: TRBD1; J gene: TRBJ1-5; clone size: few; CDR3 length: 16; V gene: TRBV12-3/TRBV12-4; CDR3 DNA: TGTGCCAGCAGTCCGAGGGGGCTTGGGGGCAATCAGCCCCAGCATTTT; CDR3 protein: CASSPRGLGGNQPQHF
D gene: .; J gene: TRBJ1-1; clone size: .; CDR3 length: 13; V gene: TRBV7-2; CDR3 DNA: TGTGCCAGCAGCTTAGGAGACGTCCCTGAAGCTTTCTTT; CDR3 protein: CASSLGDVPEAFF
D gene: TRBD2; J gene: TRBJ2-7; clone size: few; CDR3 length: 13; V gene: TRBV29-1; CDR3 DNA: TGCAGCGTTGAGACTAGCGGGGTGAGCGAGCAGTACTTC; CDR3 protein: CSVETSGVSEQYF
D gene: TRBD2; J gene: TRBJ2-1; clone size: few; CDR3 length: 15; V gene: TRBV27; CDR3 DNA: TGTGCCAGCAGTTTCATAGCGGGAGGGAGGAATGAGCAGTTCTTC; CDR3 protein: CASSFIAGGRNEQFF
D gene: .; J gene: TRBJ2-5; clone size: many; CDR3 length: 13; V gene: TRBV20-1; CDR3 DNA: TGCAGTGCTAGTGAGATAGGGGTGGAGACCCAGTACTTC; CDR3 protein: CSASEIGVETQYF